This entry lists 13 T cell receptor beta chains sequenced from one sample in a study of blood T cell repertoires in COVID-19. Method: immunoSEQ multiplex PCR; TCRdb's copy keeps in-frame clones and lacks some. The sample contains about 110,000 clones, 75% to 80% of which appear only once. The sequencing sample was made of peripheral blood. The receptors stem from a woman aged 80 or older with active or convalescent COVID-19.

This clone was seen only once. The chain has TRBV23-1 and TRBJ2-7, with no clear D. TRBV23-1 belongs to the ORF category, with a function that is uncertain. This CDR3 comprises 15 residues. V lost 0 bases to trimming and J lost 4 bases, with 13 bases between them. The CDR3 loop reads CASSQSRHGWYEQYF. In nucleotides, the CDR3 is TGCGCCAGCAGTCAATCAAGGCACGGGTGGTACGAGCAGTACTTC.

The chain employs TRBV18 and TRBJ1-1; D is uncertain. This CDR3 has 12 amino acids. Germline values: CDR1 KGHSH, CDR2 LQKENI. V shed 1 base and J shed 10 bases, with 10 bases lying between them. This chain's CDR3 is CASSPRREAAFF. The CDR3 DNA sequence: TGTGCCAGCTCACCACGGCGGGAGGCAGCTTTCTTT.

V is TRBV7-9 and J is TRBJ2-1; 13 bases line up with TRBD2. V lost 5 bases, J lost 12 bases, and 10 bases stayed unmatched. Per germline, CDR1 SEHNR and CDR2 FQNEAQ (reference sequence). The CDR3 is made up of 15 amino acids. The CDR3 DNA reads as TGTGCCAGCAGCAGGACTAGCGGGAGCCATCTGGGGCAGTTCTTC. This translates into CASSRTSGSHLGQFF.

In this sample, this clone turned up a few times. CDR3 bases: TGTGCCAGCAGTTCCAGCCAGGGGCCCCAGCATTTT. It codes for CASSSSQGPQHF. The V and J genes are TRBV28 and TRBJ1-5; D is possibly TRBD1 (5 bases). The CDR3 has 12 residues. V lost 4 bases and J lost 9, with 10 bases in between. Germline-derived CDR1 and CDR2 are MDHEN and SYDVKM. The whole variable domain, remainder taken from reference TRBV28 and TRBJ1-5, is DVKVTQSSRYLVKRTGEKVFLECVQDMDHENMFWYRQDPGLGLRLIYFSYDVKMKEKGDIPEGYSVSREKKERFSLILESASTNQTSMYLCASSSSQGPQHFGDGTRLSIL.

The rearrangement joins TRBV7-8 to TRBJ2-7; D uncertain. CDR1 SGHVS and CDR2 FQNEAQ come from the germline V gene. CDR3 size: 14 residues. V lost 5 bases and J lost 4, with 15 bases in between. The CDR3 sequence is CASSPQYSKYEQYF. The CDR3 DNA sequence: TGTGCCAGCAGCCCTCAATACAGTAAGTACGAGCAGTACTTC.

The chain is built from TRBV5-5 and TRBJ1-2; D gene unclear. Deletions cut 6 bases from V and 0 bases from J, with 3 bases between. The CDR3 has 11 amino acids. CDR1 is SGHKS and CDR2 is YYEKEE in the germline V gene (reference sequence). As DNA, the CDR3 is TGTGCCAGCACTACTAACTATGGCTACACCTTC. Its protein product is CASTTNYGYTF.

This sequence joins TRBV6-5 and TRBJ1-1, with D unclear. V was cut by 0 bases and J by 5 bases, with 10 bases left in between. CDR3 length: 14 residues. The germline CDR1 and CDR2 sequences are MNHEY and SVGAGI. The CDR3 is CASSYSWRVTEAFF. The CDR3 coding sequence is TGTGCCAGCAGTTACTCGTGGAGGGTTACTGAAGCTTTCTTT.

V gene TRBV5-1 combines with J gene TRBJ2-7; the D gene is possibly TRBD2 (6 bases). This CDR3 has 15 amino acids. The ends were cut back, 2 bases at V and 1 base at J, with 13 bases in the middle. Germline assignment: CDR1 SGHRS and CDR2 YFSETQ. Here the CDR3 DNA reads TGCGCCAGCAGCTTTGGAGGGGACTTATCCTACGAGCAGTACTTC. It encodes CASSFGGDLSYEQYF.

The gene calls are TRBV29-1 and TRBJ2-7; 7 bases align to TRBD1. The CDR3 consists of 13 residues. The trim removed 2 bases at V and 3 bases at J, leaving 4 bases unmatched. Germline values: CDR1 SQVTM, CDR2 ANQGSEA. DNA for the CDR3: TGCAGCGTTGAATTTCAGGGGGTCTACGAGCAGTACTTC. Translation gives CSVEFQGVYEQYF.

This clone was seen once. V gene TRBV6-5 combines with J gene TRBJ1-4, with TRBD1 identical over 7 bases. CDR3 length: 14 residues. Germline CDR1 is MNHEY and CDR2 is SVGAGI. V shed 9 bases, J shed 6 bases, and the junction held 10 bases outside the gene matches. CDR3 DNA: TGTGCCAGTTGTCGACAGGGCCTGGATGAAAAACTGTTTTTT. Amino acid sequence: CASCRQGLDEKLFF.

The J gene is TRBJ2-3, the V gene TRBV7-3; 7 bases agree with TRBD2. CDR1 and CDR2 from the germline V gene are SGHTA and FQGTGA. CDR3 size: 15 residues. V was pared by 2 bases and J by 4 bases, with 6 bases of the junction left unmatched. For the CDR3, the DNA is TGTGCCAGCAGCTTAGTGGGAGGGCCTTCAGATACGCAGTATTTT. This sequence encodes CASSLVGGPSDTQYF.

CDR3 DNA: TGTGCCAGTAAAACTAGCGGGCCGGTCTACGAGCAGTACTTC. As protein: CASKTSGPVYEQYF. This chain links TRBV19 with TRBJ2-7; 9 positions agree with TRBD2. V dropped 7 bases and J dropped 3; count of bases not matched to a gene: 7. Germline-derived CDR1 and CDR2 are LNHDA and SQIVND (reference sequence). The CDR3 runs to 14 residues.

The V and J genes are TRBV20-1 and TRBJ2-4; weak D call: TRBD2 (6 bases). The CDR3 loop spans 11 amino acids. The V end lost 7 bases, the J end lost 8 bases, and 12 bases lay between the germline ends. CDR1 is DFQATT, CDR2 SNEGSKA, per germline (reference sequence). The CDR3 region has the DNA TGCAGTGGGGGAGGTAGAGACATTCAGTACTTC. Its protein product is CSGGGRDIQYF.